This TCR beta chain derives from a study of radiation and T cells in renal cell carcinoma. Turning to the study itself: Nephrectomy followed 15 Gy stereotactic body radiation by 4 weeks. Findings and caveats of the study: From baseline, blood top tumor clonotypes peaked at 2 weeks post-radiation. No pretreatment tumor biopsies were available for baseline clonotypes.

The table came from immunoSEQ multiplex PCR; TCRdb's copy has only in-frame clones and leaves some out. The sample lists 100,000 to 150,000 clones, around 85% seen once, with 5.8% in the top ten. Comment on this clone: The antigen is unknown.

V lost 3 bases, J lost 4 bases, and 10 bases lay in between. In germline, CDR1 is LNHNV, CDR2 YYDKDF (reference sequence). This CDR3 comprises 14 residues. Time point defined: blood 2 weeks post-SBRT. As for treatment: 15 Gy SBRT to primary tumor, nephrectomy 4 weeks later. The source material was blood, sampled from a patient whose treatment included radiotherapy and nephrectomy. The TCR was taken from a man aged 50 or older with renal cell carcinoma. This chain links TRBV15 with TRBJ2-1; D is undetermined. The CDR3 spells CATSRDVSYNEQFF. CDR3 coding DNA: TGTGCCACCAGCAGGGACGTTAGTTACAATGAGCAGTTCTTC.